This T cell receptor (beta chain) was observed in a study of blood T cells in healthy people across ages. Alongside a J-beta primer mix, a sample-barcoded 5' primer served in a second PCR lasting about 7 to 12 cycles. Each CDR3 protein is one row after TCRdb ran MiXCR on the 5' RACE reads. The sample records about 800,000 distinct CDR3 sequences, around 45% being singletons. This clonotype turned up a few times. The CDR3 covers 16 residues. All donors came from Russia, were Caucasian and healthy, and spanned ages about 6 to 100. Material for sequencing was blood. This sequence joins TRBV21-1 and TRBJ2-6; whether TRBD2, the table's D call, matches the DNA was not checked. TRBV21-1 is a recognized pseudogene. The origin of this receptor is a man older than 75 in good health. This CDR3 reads CASSKQRYSGANVLTF. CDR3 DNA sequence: TGTGCCAGCAGCAAACAGCGGTACTCTGGGGCCAACGTCCTGACTTTC.